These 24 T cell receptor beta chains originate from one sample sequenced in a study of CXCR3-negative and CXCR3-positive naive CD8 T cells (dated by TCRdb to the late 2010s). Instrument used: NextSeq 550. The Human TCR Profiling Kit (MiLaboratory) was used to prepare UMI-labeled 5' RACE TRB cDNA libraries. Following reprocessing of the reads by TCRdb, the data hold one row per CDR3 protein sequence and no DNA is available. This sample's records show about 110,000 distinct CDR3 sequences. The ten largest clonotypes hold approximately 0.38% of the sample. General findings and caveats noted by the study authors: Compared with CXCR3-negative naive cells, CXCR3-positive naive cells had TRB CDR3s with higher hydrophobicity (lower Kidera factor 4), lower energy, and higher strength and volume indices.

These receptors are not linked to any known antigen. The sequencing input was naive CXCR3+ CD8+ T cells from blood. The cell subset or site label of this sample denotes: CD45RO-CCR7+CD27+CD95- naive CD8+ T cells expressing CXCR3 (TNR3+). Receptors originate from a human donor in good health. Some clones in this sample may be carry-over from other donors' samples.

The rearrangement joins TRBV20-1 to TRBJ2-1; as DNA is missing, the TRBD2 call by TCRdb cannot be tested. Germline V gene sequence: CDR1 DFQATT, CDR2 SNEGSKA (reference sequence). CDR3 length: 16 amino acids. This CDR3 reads CSARASMRVVYNEQFF.

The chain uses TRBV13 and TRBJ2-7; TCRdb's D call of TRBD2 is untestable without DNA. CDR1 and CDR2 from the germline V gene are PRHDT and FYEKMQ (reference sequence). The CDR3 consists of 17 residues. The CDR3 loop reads CASNLGGAGGWHYEQYF.

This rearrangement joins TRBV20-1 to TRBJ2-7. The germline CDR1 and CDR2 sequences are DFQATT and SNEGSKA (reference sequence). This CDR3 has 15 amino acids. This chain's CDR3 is CSARIGGERTYEQYF.

CDR3 amino acids: CASSLATTRGKSSYNEQFF. The chain joins TRBV7-9 to TRBJ2-1; there is no DNA to check the TCRdb D call of TRBD2. The CDR3 runs to 19 residues. Germline CDR1 and CDR2: SEHNR and FQNEAQ (reference sequence).

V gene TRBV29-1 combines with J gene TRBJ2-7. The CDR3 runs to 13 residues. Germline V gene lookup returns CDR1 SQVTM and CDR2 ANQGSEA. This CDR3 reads CSVGRRNSYEQYF.

The CDR3 loop is CASSSDPGWDFGQYF. This chain joins TRBV6-5 and TRBJ2-7; TCRdb calls TRBD1, which cannot be checked without DNA. Germline V gene sequence: CDR1 MNHEY, CDR2 SVGAGI. The CDR3 sequence is 15 residues long.

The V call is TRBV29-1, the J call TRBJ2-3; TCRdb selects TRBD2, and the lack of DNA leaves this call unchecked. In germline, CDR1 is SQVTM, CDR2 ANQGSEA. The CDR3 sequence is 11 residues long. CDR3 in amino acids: CSTRESDTQYF.

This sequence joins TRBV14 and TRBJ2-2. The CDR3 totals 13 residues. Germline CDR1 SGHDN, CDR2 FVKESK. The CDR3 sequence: CASSREYTGELFF.

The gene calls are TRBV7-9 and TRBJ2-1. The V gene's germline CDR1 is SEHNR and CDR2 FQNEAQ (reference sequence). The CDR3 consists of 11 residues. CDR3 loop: CASSLALEQFF. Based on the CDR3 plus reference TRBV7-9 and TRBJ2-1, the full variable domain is DTGVSQNPRHKITKRGQNVTFRCDPISEHNRLYWYRQTLGQGPEFLTYFQNEAQLEKSRLLSDRFSAERPKGSFSTLEIQRTEQGDSAMYLCASSLALEQFFGPGTRLTVL.

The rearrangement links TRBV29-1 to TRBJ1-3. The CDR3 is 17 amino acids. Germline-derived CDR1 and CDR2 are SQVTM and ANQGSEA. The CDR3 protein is CSVEDLRSAGLGNTIYF.

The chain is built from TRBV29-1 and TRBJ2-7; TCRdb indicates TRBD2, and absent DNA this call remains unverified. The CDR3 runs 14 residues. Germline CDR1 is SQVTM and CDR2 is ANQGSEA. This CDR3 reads CSVRFQTDVYEQYF.

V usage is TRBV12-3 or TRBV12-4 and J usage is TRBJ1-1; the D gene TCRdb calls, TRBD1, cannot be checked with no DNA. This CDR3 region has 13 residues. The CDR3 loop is CASSPGVDTEAFF.

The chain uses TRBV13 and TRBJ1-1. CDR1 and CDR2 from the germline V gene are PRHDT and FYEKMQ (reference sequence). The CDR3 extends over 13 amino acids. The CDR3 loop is CASSLGLVGTAFF.

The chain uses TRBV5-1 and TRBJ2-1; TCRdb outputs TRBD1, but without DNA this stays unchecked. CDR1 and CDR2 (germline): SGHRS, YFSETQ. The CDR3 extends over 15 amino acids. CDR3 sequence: CASSTTGTGWPEQFF.

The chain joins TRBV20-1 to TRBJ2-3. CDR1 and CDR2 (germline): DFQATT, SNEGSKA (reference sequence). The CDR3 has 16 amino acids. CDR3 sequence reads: CSATSQFSGITDTQYF.

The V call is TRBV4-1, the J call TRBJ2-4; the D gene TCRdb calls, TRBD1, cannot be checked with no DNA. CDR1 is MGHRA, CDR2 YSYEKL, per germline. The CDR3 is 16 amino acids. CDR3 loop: CASSQGDRGPGNIQYF.

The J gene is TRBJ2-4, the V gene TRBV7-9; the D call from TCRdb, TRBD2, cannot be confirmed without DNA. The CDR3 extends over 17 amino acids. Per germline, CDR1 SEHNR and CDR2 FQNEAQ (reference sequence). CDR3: CASSALPGEQGKNIQYF.

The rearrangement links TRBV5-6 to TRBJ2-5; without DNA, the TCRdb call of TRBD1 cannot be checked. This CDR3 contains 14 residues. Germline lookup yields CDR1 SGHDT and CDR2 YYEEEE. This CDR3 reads CASSFGTAQETQYF.

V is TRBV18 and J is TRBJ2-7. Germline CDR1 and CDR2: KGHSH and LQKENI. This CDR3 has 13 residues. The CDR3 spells CASSPARVHEQYF.

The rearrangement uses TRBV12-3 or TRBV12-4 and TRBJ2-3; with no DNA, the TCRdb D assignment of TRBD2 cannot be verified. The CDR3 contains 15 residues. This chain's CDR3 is CASSSGSEGQFTQYF.

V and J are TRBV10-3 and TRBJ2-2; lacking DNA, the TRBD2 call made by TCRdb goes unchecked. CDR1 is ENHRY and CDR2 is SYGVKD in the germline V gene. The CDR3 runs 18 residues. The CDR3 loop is CAISGGASGGTNTGELFF.

Here the CDR3 reads CASNPGTSNTEALF. The rearrangement links TRBV7-9 to TRBJ1-1. The CDR3 consists of 14 residues. Germline CDR1 SEHNR, CDR2 FQNEAQ (reference sequence).

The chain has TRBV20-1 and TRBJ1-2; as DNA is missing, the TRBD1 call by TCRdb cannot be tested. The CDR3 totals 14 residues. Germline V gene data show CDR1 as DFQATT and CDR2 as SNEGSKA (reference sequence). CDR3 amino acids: CSARELQGLGGYTF.

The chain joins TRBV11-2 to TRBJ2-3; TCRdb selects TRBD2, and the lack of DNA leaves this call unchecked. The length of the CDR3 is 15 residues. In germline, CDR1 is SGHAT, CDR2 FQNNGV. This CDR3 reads CASSLGRWASDTQYF.